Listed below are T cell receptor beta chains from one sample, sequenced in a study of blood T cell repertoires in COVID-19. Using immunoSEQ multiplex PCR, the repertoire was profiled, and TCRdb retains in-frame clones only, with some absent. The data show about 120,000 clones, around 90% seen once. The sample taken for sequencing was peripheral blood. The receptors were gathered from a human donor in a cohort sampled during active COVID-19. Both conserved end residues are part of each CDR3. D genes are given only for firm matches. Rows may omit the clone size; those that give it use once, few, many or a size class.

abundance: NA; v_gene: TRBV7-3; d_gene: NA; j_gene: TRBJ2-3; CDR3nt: TGTGCCAGCAGCAGCCAGAGGGATAGCACAGATACGCAGTATTTT; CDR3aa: CASSSQRDSTDTQYF
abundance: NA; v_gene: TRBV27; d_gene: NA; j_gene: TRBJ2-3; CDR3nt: TGTGCCAGCAGTTTTATAAGTCCCCCGGGAGATACGCAGTATTTT; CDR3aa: CASSFISPPGDTQYF
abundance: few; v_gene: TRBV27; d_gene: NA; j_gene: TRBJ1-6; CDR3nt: TGTGCCAGCAGTTTAGGGCAGTTTAATTCACCCCTCCACTTT; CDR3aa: CASSLGQFNSPLHF
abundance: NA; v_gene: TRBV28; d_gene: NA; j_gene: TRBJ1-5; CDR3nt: TGTGCCAGCAGTTTATTGAGTACAGCTAATCAGCCCCAGCATTTT; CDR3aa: CASSLLSTANQPQHF
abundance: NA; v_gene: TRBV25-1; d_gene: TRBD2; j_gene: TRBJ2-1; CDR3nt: TGTGCCAGCAGTGAATATAACGAGGGCGGGAGGGGTGAGCAGTTCTTC; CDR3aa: CASSEYNEGGRGEQFF
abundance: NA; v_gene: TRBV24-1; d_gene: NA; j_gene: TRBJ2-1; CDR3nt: TGTGCCACCAGTGATCCCGGGACTTCCTACAATGAGCAGTTCTTC; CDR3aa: CATSDPGTSYNEQFF
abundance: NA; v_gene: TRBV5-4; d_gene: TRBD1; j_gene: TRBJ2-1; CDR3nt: TGTGCCAGCAGCTTGTCAGCTAACAGGGGGGATGAGCAGTTCTTC; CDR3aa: CASSLSANRGDEQFF
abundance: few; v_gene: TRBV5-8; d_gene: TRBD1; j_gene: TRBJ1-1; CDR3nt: TGTGCCAGCAGCTTCCAGACAGGGCTCCCGAACACTGAAGCTTTCTTT; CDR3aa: CASSFQTGLPNTEAFF
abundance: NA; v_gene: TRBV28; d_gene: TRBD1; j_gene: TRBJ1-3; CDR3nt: TGTGCCAGCAGTCCAGGACAGGGGGGAAACACCATATATTTT; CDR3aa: CASSPGQGGNTIYF
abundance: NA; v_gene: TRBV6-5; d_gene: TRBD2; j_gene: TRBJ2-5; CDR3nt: TGTGCCATCCTCCAAGCGGGAGGGCCAGGGACCCAGTACTTC; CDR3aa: CAILQAGGPGTQYF
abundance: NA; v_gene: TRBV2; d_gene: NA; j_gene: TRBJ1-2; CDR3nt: TGTGCCAGCACCCAGGGGCTCTCCTATAACTATGGCTACACCTTC; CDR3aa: CASTQGLSYNYGYTF
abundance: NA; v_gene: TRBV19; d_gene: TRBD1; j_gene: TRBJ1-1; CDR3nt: TGTGCCAGTAGTGAACAGGGGGGGACTGAAGCTTTCTTT; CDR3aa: CASSEQGGTEAFF
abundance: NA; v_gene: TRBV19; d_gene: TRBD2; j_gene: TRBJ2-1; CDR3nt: TGTGCCAGTAGTATTCGGAAGCTAGCGGGGGTACACAATGAGCAGTTCTTC; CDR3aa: CASSIRKLAGVHNEQFF
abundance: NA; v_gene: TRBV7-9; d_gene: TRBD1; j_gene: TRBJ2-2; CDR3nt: TGTGCCAGCAGCTCCAAGGGACAGATGATGAACACCGGGGAGCTGTTTTTT; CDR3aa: CASSSKGQMMNTGELFF
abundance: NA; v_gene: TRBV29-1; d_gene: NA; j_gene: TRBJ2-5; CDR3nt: TGCAGCGTTGAACTAATCCAAGAGACCCAGTACTTC; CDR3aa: CSVELIQETQYF
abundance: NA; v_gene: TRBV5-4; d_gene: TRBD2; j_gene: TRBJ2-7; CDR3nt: TGTGCCAGCAGCCGGGGGGAAGGCGAGCAGTACTTC; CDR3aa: CASSRGEGEQYF
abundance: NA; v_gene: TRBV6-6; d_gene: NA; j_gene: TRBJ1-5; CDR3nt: TGTGCCAGCAGGACAAGTAGCAATCAGCCCCAGCATTTT; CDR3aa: CASRTSSNQPQHF
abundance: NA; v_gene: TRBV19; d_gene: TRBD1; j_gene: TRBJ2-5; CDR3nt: TGTGCCAGTAGTATCCATGGACAGGGCGGGCAAGAGACCCAGTACTTC; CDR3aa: CASSIHGQGGQETQYF
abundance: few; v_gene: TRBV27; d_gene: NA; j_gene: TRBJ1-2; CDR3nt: TGTGCCAGCAGTTTACAAGGTTTCGGGGCTAACTATGGCTACACCTTC; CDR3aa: CASSLQGFGANYGYTF